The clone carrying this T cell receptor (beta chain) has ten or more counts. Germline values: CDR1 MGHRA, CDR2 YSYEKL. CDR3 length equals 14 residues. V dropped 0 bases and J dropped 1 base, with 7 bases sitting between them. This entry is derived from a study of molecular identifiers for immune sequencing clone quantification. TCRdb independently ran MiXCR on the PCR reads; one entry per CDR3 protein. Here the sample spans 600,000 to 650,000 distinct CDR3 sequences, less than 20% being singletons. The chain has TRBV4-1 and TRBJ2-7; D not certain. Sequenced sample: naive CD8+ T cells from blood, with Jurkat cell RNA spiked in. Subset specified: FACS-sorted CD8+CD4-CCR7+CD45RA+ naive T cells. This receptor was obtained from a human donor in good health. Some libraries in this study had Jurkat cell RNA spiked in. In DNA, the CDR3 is TGCGCCAGCAGCCAAGAGATAAGGTCCTACGAGCAGTACTTC. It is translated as CASSQEIRSYEQYF.